This T cell receptor beta chain was sequenced in a study of control samples from healthy donors and cancer patients. Assay used: immunoSEQ multiplex PCR; TCRdb lists only in-frame clones, some missing. Seen here are 75,000 to 95,000 clones, roughly nine tenths observed once, and the top ten hold roughly 3.4%. The CDR3 covers 15 residues. CDR1 and CDR2 (germline): MGHRA, YSYEKL. The ends were cut back, 3 bases at V and 2 bases at J, with 14 bases in the middle. By share, this clone ranks as medium-sized. The gene calls are TRBV4-1 and TRBJ2-7; possibly TRBD2 for D (7 bases). The sequencing input was blood. The source is a young woman in good health. Written as DNA, the CDR3 is TGCGCCAGCAGCCAGAACAGGGAGGGAACCTACGAGCAGTACTTC. Translation gives CASSQNREGTYEQYF.